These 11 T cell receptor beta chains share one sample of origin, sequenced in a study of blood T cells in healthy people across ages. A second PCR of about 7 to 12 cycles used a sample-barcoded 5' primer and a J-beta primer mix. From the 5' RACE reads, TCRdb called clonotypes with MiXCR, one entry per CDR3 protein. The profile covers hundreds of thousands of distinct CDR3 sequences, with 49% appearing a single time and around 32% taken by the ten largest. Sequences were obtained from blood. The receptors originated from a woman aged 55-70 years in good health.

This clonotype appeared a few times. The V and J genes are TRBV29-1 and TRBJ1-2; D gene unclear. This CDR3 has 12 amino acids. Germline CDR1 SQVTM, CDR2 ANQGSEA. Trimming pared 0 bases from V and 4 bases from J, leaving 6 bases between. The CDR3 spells CSVEDQLYGYTF. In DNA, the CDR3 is TGCAGCGTTGAAGATCAGCTCTATGGCTACACCTTC.

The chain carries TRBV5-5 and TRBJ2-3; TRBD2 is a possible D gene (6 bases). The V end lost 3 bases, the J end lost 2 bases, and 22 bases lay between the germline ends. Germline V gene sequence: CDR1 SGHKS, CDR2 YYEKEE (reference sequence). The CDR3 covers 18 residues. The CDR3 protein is CASSSRPPSSVSTDTQYF. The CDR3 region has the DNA TGTGCCAGCAGCTCACGCCCTCCCTCTAGCGTCTCCACAGATACGCAGTATTTT.

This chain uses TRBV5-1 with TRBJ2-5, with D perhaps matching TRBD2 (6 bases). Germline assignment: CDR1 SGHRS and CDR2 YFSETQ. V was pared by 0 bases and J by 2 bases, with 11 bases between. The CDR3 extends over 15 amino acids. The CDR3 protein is CASSLVVREQETQYF. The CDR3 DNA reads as TGCGCCAGCAGCTTGGTCGTGCGGGAACAAGAGACCCAGTACTTC.

CDR3 region: CASSYSRGSGVNNEQFF. The CDR3 DNA is TGTGCCAGCAGTTACTCCCGAGGCAGCGGGGTGAACAATGAGCAGTTCTTC. This chain joins TRBV6-2 or TRBV6-3 and TRBJ2-1; 7 nucleotides line up with TRBD2. Germline values: CDR1 MNHEY, CDR2 SVGEGT. With 0 bases clipped from V and 5 bases from J, the junction kept 10 bases outside the gene matches. The CDR3 runs to 17 residues.

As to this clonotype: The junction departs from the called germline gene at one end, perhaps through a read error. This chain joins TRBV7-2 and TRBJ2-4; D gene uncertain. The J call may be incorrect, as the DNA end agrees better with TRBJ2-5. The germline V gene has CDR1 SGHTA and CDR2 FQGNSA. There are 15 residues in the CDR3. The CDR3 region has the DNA TGTGCCGGCAGCTTAGAGCTGGCGCGACAAGAGACCCAGTACTTC. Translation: CAGSLELARQETQYF.

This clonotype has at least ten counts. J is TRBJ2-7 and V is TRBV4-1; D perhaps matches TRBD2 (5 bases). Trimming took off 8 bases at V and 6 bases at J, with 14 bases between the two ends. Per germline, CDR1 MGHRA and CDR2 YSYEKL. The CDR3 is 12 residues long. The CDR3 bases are TGCGCCAGCTCCCACCCAAGCGGCGAGCAGTACTTC. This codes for CASSHPSGEQYF.

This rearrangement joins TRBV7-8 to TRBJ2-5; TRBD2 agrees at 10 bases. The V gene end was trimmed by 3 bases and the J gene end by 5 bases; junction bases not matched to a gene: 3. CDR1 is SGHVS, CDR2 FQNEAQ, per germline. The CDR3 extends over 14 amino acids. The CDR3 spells CASSFASGSETQYF. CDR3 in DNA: TGTGCCAGCAGCTTCGCTAGCGGGAGTGAGACCCAGTACTTC.

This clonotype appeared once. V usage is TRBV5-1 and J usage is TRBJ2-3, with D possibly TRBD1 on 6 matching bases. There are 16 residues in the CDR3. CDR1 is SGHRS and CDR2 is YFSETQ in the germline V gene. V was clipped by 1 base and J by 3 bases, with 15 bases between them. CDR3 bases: TGCGCCAGCAGCTTGTTAGGGGGAGTGAAGACAGATACGCAGTATTTT. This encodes CASSLLGGVKTDTQYF.

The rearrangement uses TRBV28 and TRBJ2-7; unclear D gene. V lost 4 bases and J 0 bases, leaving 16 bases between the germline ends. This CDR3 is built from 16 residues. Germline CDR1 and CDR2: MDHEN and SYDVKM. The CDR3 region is CASSSPGSSSSYEQYF. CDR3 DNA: TGTGCCAGCAGTTCACCTGGCAGTTCTAGCTCCTACGAGCAGTACTTC.

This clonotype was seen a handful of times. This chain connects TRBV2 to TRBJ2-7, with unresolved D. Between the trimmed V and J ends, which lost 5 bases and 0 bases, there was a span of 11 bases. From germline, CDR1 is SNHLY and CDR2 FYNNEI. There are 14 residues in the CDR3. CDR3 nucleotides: TGTGCCAGCAGTATACATATTAGCTCCTACGAGCAGTACTTC. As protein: CASSIHISSYEQYF. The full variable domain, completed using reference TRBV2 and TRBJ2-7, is EPEVTQTPSHQVTQMGQEVILRCVPISNHLYFYWYRQILGQKVEFLVSFYNNEISEKSEIFDDQFSVERPDGSNFTLKIRSTKLEDSAMYFCASSIHISSYEQYFGPGTRLTVT.

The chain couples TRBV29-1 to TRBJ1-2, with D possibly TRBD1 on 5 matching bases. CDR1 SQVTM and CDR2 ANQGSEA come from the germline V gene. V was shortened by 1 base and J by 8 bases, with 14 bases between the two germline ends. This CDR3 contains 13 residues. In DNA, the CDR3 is TGCAGCGTTGAAGGCAGGGCAAGGTTAGGCTACACCTTC. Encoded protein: CSVEGRARLGYTF. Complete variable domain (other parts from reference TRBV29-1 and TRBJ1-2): SAVISQKPSRDICQRGTSLTIQCQVDSQVTMMFWYRQQPGQSLTLIATANQGSEATYESGFVIDKFPISRPNLTFSTLTVSNMSPEDSSIYLCSVEGRARLGYTFGSGTRLTVV.